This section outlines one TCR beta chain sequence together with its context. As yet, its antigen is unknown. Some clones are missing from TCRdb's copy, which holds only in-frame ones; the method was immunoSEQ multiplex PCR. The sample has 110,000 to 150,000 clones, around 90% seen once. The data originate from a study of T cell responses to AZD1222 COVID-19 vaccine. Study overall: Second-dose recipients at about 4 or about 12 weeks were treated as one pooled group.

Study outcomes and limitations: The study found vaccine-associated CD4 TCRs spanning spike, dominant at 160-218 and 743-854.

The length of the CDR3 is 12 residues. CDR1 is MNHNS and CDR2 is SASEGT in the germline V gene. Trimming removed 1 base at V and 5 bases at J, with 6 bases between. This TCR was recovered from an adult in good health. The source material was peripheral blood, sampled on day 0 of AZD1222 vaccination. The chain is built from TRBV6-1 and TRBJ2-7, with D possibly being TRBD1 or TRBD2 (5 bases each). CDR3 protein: CASSEEGHEQYF. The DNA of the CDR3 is TGTGCCAGCAGTGAAGAGGGACACGAGCAGTACTTC.